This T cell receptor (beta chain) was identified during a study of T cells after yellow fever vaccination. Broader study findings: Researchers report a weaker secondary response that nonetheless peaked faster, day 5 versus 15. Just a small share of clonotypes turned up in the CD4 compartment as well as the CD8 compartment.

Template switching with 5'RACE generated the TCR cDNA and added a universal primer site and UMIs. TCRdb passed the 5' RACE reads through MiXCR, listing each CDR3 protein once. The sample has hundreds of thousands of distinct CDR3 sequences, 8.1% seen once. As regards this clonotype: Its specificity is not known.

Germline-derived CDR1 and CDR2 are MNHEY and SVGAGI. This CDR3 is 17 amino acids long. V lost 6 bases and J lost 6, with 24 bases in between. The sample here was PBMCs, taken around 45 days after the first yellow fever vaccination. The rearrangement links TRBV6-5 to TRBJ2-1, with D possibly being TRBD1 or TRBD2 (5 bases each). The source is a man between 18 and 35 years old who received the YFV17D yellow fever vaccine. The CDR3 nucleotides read TGTGCCAGCAGACGACCCGGAACCGGGACGGAAGCCAATGAGCAGTTCTTC. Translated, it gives CASRRPGTGTEANEQFF.